The clone carrying this T cell receptor beta chain was counted ten times or more. The antigen remains undetermined. CDR1 is DFQATT and CDR2 is SNEGSKA in the germline V gene (reference sequence). The length of the CDR3 is 13 residues. Trimming took 2 bases from V and 0 from J, leaving 7 bases between them. The data belong to a study of T-cell memory formation after mild COVID-19. Constant-segment-primed 5'RACE gave TCR alpha and TCR beta cDNA libraries with sample barcodes and UMIs. TCRdb reprocessed the 5' RACE reads with MiXCR, giving one entry per CDR3 protein. The sample has fewer than 350,000 distinct CDR3 sequences, less than 9.5% seen once. Study-level results: Among clones peaking at day 37 in the second wave, SARS-CoV-2 specificity remained unconfirmed. Clones which contracted sat mainly in CM and EM if CD4+, and in EMRA if CD8+. Cross-reactive memory apparently joined, as some responding clones appeared in pre-infection memory.

Sequenced material: PBMCs or a T cell subset sorted from them (not recorded which). V usage is TRBV20-1 and J usage is TRBJ1-2; weak D call: TRBD1 (5 bases). The TCR sequence derives from a man younger than 35 who had mild COVID-19 (a few samples of this study predate the infection). Cell type and time point are not known. The CDR3 region is CSARSGANYGYTF. In DNA form, the CDR3 reads TGCAGTGCTAGATCGGGGGCTAACTATGGCTACACCTTC.